This T cell receptor beta chain was obtained from a study of blood T cell repertoires in COVID-19. At the level of the study: The samples span acute and convalescent COVID-19 from the United States, Italy and Spain.

Profiling relied on immunoSEQ multiplex PCR, and the TCRdb table lists in-frame clones only, not all of them. The sample lists 55,000 to 80,000 clones; roughly 83% were seen once. This clonotype originated in a woman older than 75 with acute or convalescent COVID-19. Sequenced input: peripheral blood.

CDR3: CASSLSTTSTDTQYF. As DNA, the CDR3 is TGCGCCAGCAGCTTGAGTACTACTAGCACAGATACGCAGTATTTT. The rearrangement uses TRBV5-1 and TRBJ2-3; D remains ambiguous. Per germline, CDR1 SGHRS and CDR2 YFSETQ. V lost 1 base and J 0 bases, leaving 9 bases between the germline ends. The length of the CDR3 is 15 residues. Combining the CDR3 with reference TRBV5-1 and TRBJ2-3 gives the whole variable domain KAGVTQTPRYLIKTRGQQVTLSCSPISGHRSVSWYQQTPGQGLQFLFEYFSETQRNKGNFPGRFSGRQFSNSRSEMNVSTLELGDSALYLCASSLSTTSTDTQYFGPGTRLTVL.